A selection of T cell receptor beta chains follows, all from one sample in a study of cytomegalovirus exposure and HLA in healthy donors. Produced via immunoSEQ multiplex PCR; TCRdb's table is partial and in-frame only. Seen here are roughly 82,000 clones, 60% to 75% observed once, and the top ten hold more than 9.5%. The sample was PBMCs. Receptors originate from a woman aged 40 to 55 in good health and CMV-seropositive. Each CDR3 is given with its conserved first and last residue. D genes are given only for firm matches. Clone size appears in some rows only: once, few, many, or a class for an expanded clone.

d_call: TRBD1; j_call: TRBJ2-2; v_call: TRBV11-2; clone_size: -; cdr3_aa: CASSKPPGTGNTGELFF; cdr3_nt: TGTGCCAGCAGCAAACCTCCTGGGACAGGGAACACCGGGGAGCTGTTTTTT
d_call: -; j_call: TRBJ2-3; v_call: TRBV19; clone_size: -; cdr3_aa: CASSIGHTQYF; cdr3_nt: TGTGCCAGTAGTATTGGGCATACGCAGTATTTT
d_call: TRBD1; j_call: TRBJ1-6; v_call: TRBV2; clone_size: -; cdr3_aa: CASLEQGFDNSPLHF; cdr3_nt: TGTGCCAGCTTAGAACAGGGGTTTGATAATTCACCCCTCCACTTT
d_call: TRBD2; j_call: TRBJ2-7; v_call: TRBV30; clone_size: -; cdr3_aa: CAWSVPVGRAYYEQYF; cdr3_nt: TGTGCCTGGAGTGTCCCCGTCGGGAGGGCTTACTACGAGCAGTACTTC
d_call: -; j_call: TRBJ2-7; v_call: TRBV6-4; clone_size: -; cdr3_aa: CAAGTGGISYEQYF; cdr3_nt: TGTGCCGCGGGGACGGGGGGCATATCCTACGAGCAGTACTTC
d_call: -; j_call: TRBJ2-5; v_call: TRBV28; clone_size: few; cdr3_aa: CASSFSETQYF; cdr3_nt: TGTGCCAGCAGTTTCTCAGAGACCCAGTACTTC
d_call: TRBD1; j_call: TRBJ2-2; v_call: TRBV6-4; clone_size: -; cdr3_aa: CASSDGRGLSGELFF; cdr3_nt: TGTGCCAGCAGTGACGGCAGGGGGCTTTCCGGGGAGCTGTTTTTT
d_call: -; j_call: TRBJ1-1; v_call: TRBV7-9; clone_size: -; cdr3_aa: CASSFELNTEAFF; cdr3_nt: TGTGCCAGCAGCTTTGAGTTGAACACTGAAGCTTTCTTT
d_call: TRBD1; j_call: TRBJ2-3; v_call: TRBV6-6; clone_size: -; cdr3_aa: CASSLDRASYRAQYF; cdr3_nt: TGTGCCAGCAGTTTAGACAGGGCATCTTATAGAGCGCAGTATTTT
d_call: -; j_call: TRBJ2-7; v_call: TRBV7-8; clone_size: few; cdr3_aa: CASSLANKYEQYF; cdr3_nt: TGTGCCAGCAGCTTAGCTAACAAATACGAGCAGTACTTC
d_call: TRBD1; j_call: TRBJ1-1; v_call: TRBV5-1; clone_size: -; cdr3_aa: CASSFDRGGNTEAFF; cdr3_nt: TGCGCCAGCAGCTTCGACAGGGGGGGTAACACTGAAGCTTTCTTT
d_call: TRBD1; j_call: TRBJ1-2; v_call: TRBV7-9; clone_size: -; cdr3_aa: CASSLALGQGAFYGYTF; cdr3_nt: TGTGCCAGCAGCTTAGCCCTGGGACAGGGGGCTTTCTATGGCTACACCTTC
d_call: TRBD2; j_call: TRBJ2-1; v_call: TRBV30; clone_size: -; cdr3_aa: CAWSRKGLAGGEQFF; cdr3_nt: TGTGCCTGGAGCCGGAAGGGACTAGCGGGAGGTGAGCAGTTCTTC
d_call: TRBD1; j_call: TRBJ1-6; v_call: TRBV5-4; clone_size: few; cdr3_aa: CASSSNRGQNSPLHF; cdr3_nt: TGTGCCAGCAGTTCGAACAGGGGGCAGAATTCACCCCTCCACTTT
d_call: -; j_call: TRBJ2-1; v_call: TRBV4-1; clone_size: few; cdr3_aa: CASSHSRGQQIYNEQFF; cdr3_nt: TGCGCCAGCAGCCACTCACGAGGACAGCAGATTTACAATGAGCAGTTCTTC
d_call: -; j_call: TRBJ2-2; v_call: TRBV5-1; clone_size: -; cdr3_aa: CASSLTAGNTGELFF; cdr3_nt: TGCGCCAGCAGCCTGACGGCGGGAAACACCGGGGAGCTGTTTTTT
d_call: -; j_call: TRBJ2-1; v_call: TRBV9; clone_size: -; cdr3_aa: CASSVASSYNEQFF; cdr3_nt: TGTGCCAGCAGCGTAGCTAGCTCCTACAATGAGCAGTTCTTC
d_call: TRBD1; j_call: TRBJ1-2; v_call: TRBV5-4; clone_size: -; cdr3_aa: CASSSDRVGYGYPF; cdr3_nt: TGTGCCAGCAGCTCCGACAGGGTGGGCTATGGCTACCCCTTC
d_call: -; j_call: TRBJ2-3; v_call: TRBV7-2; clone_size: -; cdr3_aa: CASSPYGDTQYF; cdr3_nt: TGTGCCAGCAGCCCGTACGGAGATACGCAGTATTTT
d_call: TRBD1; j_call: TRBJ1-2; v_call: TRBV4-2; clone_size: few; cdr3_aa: CASSQDAGGAGRNYGYPF; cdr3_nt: TGTGCCAGCAGCCAAGATGCAGGGGGCGCGGGTCGTAACTATGGCTACCCCTTC
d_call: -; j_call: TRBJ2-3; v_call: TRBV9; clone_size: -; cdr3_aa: CASSVTDSPSTDTQYF; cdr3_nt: TGTGCCAGCAGCGTTACAGATTCCCCCTCCACAGATACGCAGTATTTT
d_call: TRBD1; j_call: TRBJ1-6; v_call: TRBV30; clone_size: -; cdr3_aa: CAWRMGQGDNSPLHF; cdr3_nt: TGTGCCTGGAGGATGGGACAGGGTGATAATTCACCCCTCCACTTT
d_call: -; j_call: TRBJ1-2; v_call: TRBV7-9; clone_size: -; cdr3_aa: CASSTGSNGYTF; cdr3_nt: TGTGCCAGCAGCACAGGGTCCAATGGCTACACCTTC
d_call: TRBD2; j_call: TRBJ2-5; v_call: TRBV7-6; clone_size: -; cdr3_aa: CASSARSGGRETQYF; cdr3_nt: TGTGCCAGCTCTGCGAGGAGCGGGGGGAGAGAGACCCAGTACTTC
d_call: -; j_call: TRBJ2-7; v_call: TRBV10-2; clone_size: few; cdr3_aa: CASSEQGVEQYF; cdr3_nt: TGCGCCAGCAGTGAACAGGGTGTCGAGCAGTACTTC
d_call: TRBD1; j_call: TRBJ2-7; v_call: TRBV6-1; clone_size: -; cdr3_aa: CASSESWQGAYEQYF; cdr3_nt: TGTGCCAGCAGTGAAAGCTGGCAGGGGGCCTACGAGCAGTACTTC
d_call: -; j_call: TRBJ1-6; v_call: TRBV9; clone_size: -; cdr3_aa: CASSEGNNSPLHF; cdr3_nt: TGTGCCAGCAGCGAGGGGAATAATTCACCCCTCCACTTT
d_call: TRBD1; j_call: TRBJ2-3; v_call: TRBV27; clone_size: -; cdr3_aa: CASRDRFTDTQYF; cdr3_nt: TGTGCCAGCCGGGACAGATTCACAGATACGCAGTATTTT
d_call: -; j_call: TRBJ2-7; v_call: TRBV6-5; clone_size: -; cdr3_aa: CATASWDKPYEQYF; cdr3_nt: TGTGCCACCGCGTCCTGGGACAAACCCTACGAGCAGTACTTC
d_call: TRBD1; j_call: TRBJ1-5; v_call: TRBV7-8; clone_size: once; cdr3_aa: CASSSALLDRGRVSNQPQHF; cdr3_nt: TGTGCCAGCAGCTCGGCCCTACTCGACAGGGGGCGAGTCAGCAATCAGCCCCAGCATTTT
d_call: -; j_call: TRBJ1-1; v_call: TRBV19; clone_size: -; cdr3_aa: CASPGFEAFF; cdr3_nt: TGTGCCAGCCCAGGGTTTGAAGCTTTCTTT
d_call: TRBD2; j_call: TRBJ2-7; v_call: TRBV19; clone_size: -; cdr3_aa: CASKYSAGGQNEQYF; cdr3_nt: TGTGCCAGTAAGTACTCCGCGGGAGGCCAGAACGAGCAGTACTTC
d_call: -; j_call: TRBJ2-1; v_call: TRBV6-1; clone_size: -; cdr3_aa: CASSEARESSYNEQFF; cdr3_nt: TGTGCCAGCAGTGAAGCCCGGGAGAGCTCCTACAATGAGCAGTTCTTC
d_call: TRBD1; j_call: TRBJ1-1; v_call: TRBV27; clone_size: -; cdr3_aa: CASSTNRGPLTPNTEAFF; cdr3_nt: TGTGCCAGCAGTACCAACAGGGGTCCCCTGACCCCGAACACTGAAGCTTTCTTT
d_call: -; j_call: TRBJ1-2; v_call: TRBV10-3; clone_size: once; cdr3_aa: CAISVGQNGYTF; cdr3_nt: TGTGCCATCAGTGTTGGCCAGAATGGCTACACCTTC
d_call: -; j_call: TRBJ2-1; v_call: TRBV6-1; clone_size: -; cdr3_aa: CASSEAPQGREQFF; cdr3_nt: TGTGCCAGCAGTGAAGCACCTCAAGGCAGGGAGCAGTTCTTC
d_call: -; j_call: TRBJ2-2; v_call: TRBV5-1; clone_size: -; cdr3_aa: CASSPDSNTGELFF; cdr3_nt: TGCGCCAGCAGCCCGGACTCGAACACCGGGGAGCTGTTTTTT
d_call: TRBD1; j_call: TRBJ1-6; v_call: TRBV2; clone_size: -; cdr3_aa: CASAVGQANSPLHF; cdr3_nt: TGTGCCAGCGCCGTGGGACAGGCAAATTCACCCCTCCACTTT
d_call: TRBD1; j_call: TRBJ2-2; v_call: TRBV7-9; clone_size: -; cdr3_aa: CASSLVSGQGVTGELFF; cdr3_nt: TGTGCCAGCAGCTTAGTCTCGGGACAGGGTGTCACCGGGGAGCTGTTTTTT
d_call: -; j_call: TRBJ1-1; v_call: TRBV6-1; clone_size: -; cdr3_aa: CASRDTEAFF; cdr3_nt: TGTGCCAGCCGGGACACTGAAGCTTTCTTT
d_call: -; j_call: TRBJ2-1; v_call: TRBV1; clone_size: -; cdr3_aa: CTSPKREWDSEQFF; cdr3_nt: TGCACCAGCCCCAAGCGGGAGTGGGACTCGGAGCAGTTCTTC
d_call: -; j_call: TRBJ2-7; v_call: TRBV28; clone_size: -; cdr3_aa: CASSLMSGLVYEQYF; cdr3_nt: TGTGCCAGCAGTTTAATGTCAGGGTTGGTCTACGAGCAGTACTTC
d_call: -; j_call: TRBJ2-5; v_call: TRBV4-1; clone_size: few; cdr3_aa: CASSLWRSQETQYF; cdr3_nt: TGCGCCAGCAGCCTGTGGCGGTCCCAAGAGACCCAGTACTTC
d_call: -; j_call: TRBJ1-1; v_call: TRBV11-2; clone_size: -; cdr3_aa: CASSVAGNTEAFF; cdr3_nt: TGTGCCAGCAGCGTGGCGGGGAACACTGAAGCTTTCTTT
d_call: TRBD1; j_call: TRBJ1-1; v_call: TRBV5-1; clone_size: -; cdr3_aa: CASSFGDRGEAFF; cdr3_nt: TGCGCCAGCAGCTTCGGGGACAGGGGCGAAGCTTTCTTT
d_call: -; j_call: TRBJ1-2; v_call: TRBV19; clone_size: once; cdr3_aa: CASSSPGTNYGYTF; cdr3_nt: TGTGCCAGTAGTTCCCCGGGAACTAACTATGGCTACACCTTC
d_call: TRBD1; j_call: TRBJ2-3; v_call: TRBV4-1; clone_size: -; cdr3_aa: CASSQEPGGDTQYF; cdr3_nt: TGCGCCAGCAGCCAAGAACCAGGGGGAGATACGCAGTATTTT
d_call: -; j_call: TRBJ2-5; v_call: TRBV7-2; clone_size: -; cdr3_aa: CASSLSRGYQETQYF; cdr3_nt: TGTGCCAGCAGCTTATCTCGGGGGTACCAAGAGACCCAGTACTTC
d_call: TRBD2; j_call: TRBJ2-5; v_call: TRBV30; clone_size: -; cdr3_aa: CAWASGSGIEETQYF; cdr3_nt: TGTGCCTGGGCTAGCGGGAGTGGAATAGAAGAGACCCAGTACTTC